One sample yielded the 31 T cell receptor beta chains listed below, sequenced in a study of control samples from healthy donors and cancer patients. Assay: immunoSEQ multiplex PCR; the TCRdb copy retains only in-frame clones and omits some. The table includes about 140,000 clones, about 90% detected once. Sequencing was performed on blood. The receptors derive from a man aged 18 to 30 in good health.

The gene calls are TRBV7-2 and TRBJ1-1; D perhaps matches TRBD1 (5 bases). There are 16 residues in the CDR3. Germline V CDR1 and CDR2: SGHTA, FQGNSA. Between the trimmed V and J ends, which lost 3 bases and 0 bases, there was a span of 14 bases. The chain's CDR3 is CASSFGTLSLNTEAFF. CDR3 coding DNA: TGTGCCAGCAGCTTCGGGACGCTTTCCCTGAACACTGAAGCTTTCTTT.

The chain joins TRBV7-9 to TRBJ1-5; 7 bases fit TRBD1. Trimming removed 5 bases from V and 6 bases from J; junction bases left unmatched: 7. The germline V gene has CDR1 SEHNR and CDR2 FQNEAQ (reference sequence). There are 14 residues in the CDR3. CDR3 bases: TGTGCCAGCAGCCCAGGGACAGCCTCTCAGCCCCAGCATTTT. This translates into CASSPGTASQPQHF.

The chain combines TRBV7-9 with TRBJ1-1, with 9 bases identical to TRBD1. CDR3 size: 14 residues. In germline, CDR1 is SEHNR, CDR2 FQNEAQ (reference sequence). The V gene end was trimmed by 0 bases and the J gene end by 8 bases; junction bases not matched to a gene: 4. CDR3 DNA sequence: TGTGCCAGCAGCTTAGCGACAGGGGGTAAAGAAGCTTTCTTT. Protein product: CASSLATGGKEAFF.

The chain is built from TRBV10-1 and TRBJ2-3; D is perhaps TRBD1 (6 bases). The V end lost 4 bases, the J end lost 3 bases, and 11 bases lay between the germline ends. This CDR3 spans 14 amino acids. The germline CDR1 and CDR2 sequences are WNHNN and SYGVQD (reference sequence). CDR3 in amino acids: CASSVQGLTDTQYF. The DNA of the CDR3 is TGCGCCAGCAGTGTTCAGGGGCTAACAGATACGCAGTATTTT.

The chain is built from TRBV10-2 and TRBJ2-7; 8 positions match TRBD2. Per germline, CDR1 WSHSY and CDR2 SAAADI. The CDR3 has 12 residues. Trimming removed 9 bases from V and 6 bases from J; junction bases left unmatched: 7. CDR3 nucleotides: TGCGCCAGTTCGGGACTAGTCTCCGAGCAGTACTTC. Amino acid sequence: CASSGLVSEQYF.

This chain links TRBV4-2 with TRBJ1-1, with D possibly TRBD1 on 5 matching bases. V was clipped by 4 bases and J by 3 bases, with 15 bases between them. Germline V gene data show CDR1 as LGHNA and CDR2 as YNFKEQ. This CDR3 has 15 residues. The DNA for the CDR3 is TGTGCCAGCAGCCCACAACAGGAGGTTTACACTGAAGCTTTCTTT. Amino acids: CASSPQQEVYTEAFF.

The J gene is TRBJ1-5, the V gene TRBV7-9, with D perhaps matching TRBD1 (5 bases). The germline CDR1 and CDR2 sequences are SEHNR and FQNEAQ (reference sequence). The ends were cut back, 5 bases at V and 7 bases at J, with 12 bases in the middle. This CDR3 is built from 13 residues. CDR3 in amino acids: CASSLGTGQPQHF. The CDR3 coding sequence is TGTGCCAGCAGCCTAGGGACCGGACAGCCCCAGCATTTT.

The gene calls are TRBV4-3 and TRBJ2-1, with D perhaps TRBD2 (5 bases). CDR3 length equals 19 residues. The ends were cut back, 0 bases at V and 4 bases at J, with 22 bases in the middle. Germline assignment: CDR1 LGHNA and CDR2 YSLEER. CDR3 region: CASSQESLISVRVYNEQFF. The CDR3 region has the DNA TGCGCCAGCAGCCAAGAGTCCCTTATTAGCGTACGCGTTTACAATGAGCAGTTCTTC.

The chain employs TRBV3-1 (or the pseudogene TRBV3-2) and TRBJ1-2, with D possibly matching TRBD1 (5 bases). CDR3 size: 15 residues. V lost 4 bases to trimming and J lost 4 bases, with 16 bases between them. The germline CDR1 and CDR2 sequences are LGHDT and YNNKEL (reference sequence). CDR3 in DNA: TGTGCCAGCAGCCCAACATTAGGGACGGTCTATGGCTACACCTTC. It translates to CASSPTLGTVYGYTF.

As DNA, the CDR3 is TGTGCCAGCAGCCCGAGGCGAACAGGGGATGAAAAACTGTTTTTT. It yields the protein CASSPRRTGDEKLFF. The genes are TRBV4-2 and TRBJ1-4; 7 bases fit TRBD1. V was pared by 4 bases and J by 6 bases, with 8 bases of the junction left unmatched. The CDR3 runs to 15 residues. The germline gives CDR1 LGHNA, CDR2 YNFKEQ.

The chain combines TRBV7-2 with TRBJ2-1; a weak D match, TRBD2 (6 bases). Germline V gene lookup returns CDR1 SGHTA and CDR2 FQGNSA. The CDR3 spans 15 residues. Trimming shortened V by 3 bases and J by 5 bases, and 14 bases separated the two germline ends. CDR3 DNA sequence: TGTGCCAGCAGCTTCTTGGGGGGATCAAACAATGAGCAGTTCTTC. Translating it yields CASSFLGGSNNEQFF.

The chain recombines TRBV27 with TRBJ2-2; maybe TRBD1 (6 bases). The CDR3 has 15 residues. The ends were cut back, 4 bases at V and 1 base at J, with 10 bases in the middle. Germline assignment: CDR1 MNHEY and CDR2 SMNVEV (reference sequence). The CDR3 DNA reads TGTGCCAGCAGTTCAGGGGTATGGAACACCGGGGAGCTGTTTTTT. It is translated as CASSSGVWNTGELFF.

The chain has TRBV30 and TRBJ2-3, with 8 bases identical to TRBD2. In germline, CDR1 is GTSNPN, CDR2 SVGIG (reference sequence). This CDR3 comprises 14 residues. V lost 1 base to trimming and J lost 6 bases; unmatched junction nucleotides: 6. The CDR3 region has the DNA TGTGCCTGGAGTGCCGGGGGGGGCCAGGATACGCAGTATTTT. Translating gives CAWSAGGGQDTQYF.

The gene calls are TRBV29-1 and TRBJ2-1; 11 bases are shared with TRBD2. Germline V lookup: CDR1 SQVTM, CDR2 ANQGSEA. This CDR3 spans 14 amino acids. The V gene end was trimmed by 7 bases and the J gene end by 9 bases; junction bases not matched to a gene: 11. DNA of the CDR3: TGCAGCGCTGGCATCCTTAGCGGGGGGGCTGAGCAGTTCTTC. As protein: CSAGILSGGAEQFF.

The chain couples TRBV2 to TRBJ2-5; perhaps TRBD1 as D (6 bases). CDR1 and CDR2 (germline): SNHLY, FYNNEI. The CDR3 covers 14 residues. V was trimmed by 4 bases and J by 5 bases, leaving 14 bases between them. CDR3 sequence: CASSAHRDGETQYF. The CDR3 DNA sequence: TGTGCCAGCAGTGCCCACAGGGACGGGGAGACCCAGTACTTC.

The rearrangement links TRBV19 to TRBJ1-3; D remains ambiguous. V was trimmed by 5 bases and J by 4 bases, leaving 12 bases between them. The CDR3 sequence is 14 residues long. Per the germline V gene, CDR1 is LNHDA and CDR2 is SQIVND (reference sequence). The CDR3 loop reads CASSFSNTGNTIYF. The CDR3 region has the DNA TGTGCCAGTAGTTTCAGTAATACCGGAAACACCATATATTTT.

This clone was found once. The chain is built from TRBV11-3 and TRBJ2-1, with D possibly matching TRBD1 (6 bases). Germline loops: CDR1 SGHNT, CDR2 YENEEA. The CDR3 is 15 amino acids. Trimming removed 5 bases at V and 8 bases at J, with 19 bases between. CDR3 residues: CASSQILTEGDEQFF. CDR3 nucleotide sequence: TGTGCCAGCAGCCAGATCTTAACCGAGGGGGATGAGCAGTTCTTC.

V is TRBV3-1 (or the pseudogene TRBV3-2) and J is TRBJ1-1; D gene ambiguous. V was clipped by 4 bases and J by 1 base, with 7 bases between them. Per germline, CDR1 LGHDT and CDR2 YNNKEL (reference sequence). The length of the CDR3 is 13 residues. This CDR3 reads CASSRTENTEAFF. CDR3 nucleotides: TGTGCCAGCAGCCGAACAGAGAACACTGAAGCTTTCTTT.

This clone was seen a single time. The CDR3 reads CASSVVGSRDGETQYF. In DNA form, the CDR3 reads TGTGCCAGCAGCGTAGTGGGCAGCCGAGACGGAGAGACCCAGTACTTC. V and J are TRBV9 and TRBJ2-5, with D hard to call. The V end lost 0 bases, the J end lost 4 bases, and 16 bases lay between the germline ends. Germline assignment: CDR1 SGDLS and CDR2 YYNGEE. CDR3 length equals 16 residues.

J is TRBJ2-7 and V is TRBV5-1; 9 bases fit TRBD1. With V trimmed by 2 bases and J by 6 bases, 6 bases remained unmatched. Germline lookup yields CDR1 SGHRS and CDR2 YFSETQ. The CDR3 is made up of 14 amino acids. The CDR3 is CASSFPGQGSEQYF. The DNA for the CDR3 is TGCGCCAGCAGCTTCCCGGGACAGGGAAGCGAGCAGTACTTC.

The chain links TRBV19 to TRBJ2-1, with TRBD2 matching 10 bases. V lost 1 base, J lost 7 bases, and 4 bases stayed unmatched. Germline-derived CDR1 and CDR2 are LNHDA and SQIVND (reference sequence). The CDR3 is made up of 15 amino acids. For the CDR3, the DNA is TGTGCCAGTAGTATAGGAGCGGGGGGGCCGAATGAGCAGTTCTTC. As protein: CASSIGAGGPNEQFF. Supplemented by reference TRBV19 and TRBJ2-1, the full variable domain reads DGGITQSPKYLFRKEGQNVTLSCEQNLNHDAMYWYRQDPGQGLRLIYYSQIVNDFQKGDIAEGYSVSREKKESFPLTVTSAQKNPTAFYLCASSIGAGGPNEQFFGPGTRLTVL.

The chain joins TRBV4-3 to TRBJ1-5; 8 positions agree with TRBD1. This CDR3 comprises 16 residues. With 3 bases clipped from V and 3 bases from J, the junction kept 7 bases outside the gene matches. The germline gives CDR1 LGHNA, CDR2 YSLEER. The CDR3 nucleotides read TGCGCCAGCAGCCATTTTCTGACAGGGGCCAATCAGCCCCAGCATTTT. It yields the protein CASSHFLTGANQPQHF.

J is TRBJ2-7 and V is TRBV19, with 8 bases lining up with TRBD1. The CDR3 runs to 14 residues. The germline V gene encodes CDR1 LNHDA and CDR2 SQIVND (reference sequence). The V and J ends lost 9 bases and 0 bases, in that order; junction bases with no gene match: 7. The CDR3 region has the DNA TGTGCCAGCCGAGACAGGGGCAACTCCTACGAGCAGTACTTC. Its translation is CASRDRGNSYEQYF.

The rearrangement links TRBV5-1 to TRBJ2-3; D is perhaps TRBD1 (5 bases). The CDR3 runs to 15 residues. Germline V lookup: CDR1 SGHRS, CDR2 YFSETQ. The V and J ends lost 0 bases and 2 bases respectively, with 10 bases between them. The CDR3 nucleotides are TGCGCCAGCAGCTTGGCAGGGCGATCCACAGATACGCAGTATTTT. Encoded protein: CASSLAGRSTDTQYF.

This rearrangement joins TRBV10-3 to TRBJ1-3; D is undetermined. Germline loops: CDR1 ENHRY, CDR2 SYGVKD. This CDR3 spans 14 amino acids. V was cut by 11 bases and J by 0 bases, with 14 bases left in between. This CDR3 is CAVGGQSSGNTIYF. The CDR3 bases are TGTGCCGTTGGAGGCCAGAGCTCTGGAAACACCATATATTTT.

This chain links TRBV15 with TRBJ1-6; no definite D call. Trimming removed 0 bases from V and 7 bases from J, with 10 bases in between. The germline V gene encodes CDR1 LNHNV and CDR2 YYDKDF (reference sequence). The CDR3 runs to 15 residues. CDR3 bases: TGTGCCACCAGCAGAGATGGGGTTTCCAATTCACCCCTCCACTTT. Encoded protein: CATSRDGVSNSPLHF.

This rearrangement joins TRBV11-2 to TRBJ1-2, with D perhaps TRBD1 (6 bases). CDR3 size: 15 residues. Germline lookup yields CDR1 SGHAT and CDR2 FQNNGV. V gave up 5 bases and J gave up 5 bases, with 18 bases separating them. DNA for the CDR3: TGTGCCAGCAGCCGGGGAGCAGGGGATCCTTATGGCTACACCTTC. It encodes CASSRGAGDPYGYTF.

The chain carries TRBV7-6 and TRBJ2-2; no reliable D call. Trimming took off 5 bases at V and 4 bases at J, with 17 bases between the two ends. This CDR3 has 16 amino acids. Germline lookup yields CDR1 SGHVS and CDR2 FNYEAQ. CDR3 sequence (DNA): TGTGCCAGCAGCCGCTTAGGATTAGGGTTCACCGGGGAGCTGTTTTTT. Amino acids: CASSRLGLGFTGELFF.

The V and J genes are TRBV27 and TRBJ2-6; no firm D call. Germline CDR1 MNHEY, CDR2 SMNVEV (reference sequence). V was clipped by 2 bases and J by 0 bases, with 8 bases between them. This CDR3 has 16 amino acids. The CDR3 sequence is CASSLGTLSGANVLTF. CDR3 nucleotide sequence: TGTGCCAGCAGTTTAGGCACCCTCTCTGGGGCCAACGTCCTGACTTTC.

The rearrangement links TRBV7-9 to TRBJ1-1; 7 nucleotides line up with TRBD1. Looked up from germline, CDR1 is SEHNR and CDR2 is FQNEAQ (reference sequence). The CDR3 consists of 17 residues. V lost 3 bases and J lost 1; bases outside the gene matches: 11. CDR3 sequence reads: CASSLGRMGQKNTEAFF. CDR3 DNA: TGTGCCAGCAGCTTGGGCAGAATGGGACAGAAGAACACTGAAGCTTTCTTT.

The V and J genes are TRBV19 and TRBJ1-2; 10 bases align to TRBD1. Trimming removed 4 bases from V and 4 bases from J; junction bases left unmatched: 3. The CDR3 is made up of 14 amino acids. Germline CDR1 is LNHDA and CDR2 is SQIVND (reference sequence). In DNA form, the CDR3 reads TGTGCCAGTAGTACTCGACAGGGGGCCTATGGCTACACCTTC. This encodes CASSTRQGAYGYTF.